The 10 T cell receptor beta chains given below trace back to one sample, sequenced in a study of shared clonotypes between healthy human individuals. Produced via immunoSEQ multiplex PCR; TCRdb's table is partial and in-frame only. The sample consists of approximately 2.3 million clones, 85% to 95% of them appearing once. Material: naive CD4+ T cells from PBMCs. As to subset: CD45RA+ positively selected. The receptors here all came from a man aged 18 to 29 in good health. Some clones in this sample may be carry-over from other donors' samples.

This chain uses TRBV9 with TRBJ1-1; weak D call: TRBD1 (6 bases). The CDR3 covers 13 residues. The ends were cut back, 3 bases at V and 5 bases at J, with 11 bases in the middle. The germline CDR1 and CDR2 sequences are SGDLS and YYNGEE. DNA for the CDR3: TGTGCCAGCAGCGGAACAGGGTTAACTGAAGCTTTCTTT. Encoded protein: CASSGTGLTEAFF.

This chain joins TRBV6-6 and TRBJ2-3; 7 bases fit TRBD2. The germline CDR1 and CDR2 sequences are MNHNY and SVGAGI (reference sequence). With V trimmed by 7 bases and J by 1 base, 8 bases remained unmatched. There are 15 residues in the CDR3. CDR3 amino acids: CASTTARGGTDTQYF. The CDR3 coding sequence is TGTGCCAGCACCACCGCTCGGGGGGGCACAGATACGCAGTATTTT.

The rearrangement joins TRBV11-2 to TRBJ1-6; the D is unclear. Germline CDR1 and CDR2: SGHAT and FQNNGV. The CDR3 has 15 amino acids. The germline V and J ends were trimmed by 1 base and 8 bases, with 12 bases remaining between them. The chain's CDR3 is CASSLVAGMDSPLHF. The CDR3 nucleotides read TGTGCCAGCAGCTTAGTGGCGGGGATGGATTCACCCCTCCACTTT.

This clone was seen a handful of times. The CDR3 spells CASSSQWESGTRTF. DNA of the CDR3: TGTGCCAGCAGCTCTCAGTGGGAATCAGGTACGAGGACCTTC. The V call is TRBV9, the J call TRBJ1-2; D uncertain. Germline loops: CDR1 SGDLS, CDR2 YYNGEE. The CDR3 sequence is 14 residues long. V was trimmed by 4 bases and J by 14 bases, leaving 24 bases between them.

The chain employs TRBV4-3 and TRBJ2-2, with a tentative D call TRBD1 (5 bases). The ends were cut back, 4 bases at V and 0 bases at J, with 18 bases in the middle. Germline values: CDR1 LGHNA, CDR2 YSLEER. The CDR3 has 18 residues. CDR3 in DNA: TGCGCCAGCAGCCTCCATCTCGCAGGGCGTGCGAACACCGGGGAGCTGTTTTTT. It is translated as CASSLHLAGRANTGELFF.

V is TRBV6-5 and J is TRBJ1-4; 7 bases are shared with TRBD1. The CDR3 is 14 amino acids. Germline V gives CDR1 MNHEY, CDR2 SVGAGI. V lost 6 bases to trimming and J lost 4 bases; unmatched junction nucleotides: 5. CDR3 region: CASRAQGDNEKLFF. The CDR3 coding sequence is TGTGCCAGCAGGGCCCAGGGGGATAATGAAAAACTGTTTTTT.

The chain uses TRBV5-4 and TRBJ2-6; 7 nucleotides match TRBD1. CDR3 length equals 18 residues. With V trimmed by 4 bases and J by 1 base, 11 bases remained unmatched. Germline values: CDR1 SGHNT, CDR2 YYREEE (reference sequence). The CDR3 loop reads CASSLQTGTGSGANVLTF. The CDR3 bases are TGTGCCAGCAGCCTCCAGACAGGGACGGGGTCTGGGGCCAACGTCCTGACTTTC.

The V gene is TRBV19, the J gene TRBJ2-2; 7 nucleotides match TRBD2. V was pared by 5 bases and J by 6 bases, with 6 bases of the junction left unmatched. CDR3 size: 14 residues. The germline V gene has CDR1 LNHDA and CDR2 SQIVND (reference sequence). As DNA, the CDR3 is TGTGCCAGTAGTCAAGGGAGGGCGGCCGGGGAGCTGTTTTTT. Encoded protein: CASSQGRAAGELFF.

The chain employs TRBV9 and TRBJ2-7, with 8 bases lining up with TRBD2. J was trimmed by 4 bases and V by 3 bases; bases with no gene match: 9. CDR3 length: 15 amino acids. CDR1 SGDLS and CDR2 YYNGEE come from the germline V gene. CDR3 DNA: TGTGCCAGCAGCGCAGACGGACTAGCCGGGTACGAGCAGTACTTC. This codes for CASSADGLAGYEQYF.

The gene calls are TRBV7-7 and TRBJ1-4; no reliable D call. The CDR3 sequence is 13 residues long. V gave up 5 bases and J gave up 3 bases, with 7 bases separating them. Germline CDR1 SSHAT, CDR2 FNYEAQ (reference sequence). CDR3 sequence reads: CASSLISNEKLFF. The CDR3 DNA reads as TGTGCCAGCAGCCTAATATCTAATGAAAAACTGTTTTTT.